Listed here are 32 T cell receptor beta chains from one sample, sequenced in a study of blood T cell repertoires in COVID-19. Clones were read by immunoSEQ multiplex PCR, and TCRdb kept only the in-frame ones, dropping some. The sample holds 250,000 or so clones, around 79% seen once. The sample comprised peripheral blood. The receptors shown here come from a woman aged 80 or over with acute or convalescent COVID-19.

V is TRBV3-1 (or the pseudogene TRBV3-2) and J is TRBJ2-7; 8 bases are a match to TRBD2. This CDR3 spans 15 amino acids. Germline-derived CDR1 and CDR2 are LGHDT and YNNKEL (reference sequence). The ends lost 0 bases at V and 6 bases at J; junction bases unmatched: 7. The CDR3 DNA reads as TGTGCCAGCAGCCAAGAGTTCAGCGGGAGAGGCGAGCAGTACTTC. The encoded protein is CASSQEFSGRGEQYF.

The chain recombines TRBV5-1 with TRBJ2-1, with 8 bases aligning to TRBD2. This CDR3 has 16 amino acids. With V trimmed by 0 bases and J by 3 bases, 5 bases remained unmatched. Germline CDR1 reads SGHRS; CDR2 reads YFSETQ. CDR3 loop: CASSLVTGLDYNEQFF. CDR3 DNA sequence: TGCGCCAGCAGCTTGGTAACGGGACTAGACTACAATGAGCAGTTCTTC.

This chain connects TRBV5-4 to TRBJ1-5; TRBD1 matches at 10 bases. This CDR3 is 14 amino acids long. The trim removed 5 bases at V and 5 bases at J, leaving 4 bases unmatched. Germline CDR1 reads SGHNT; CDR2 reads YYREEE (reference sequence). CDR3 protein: CASSTGTGDQPQHF. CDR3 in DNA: TGTGCCAGCAGTACCGGGACAGGGGATCAGCCCCAGCATTTT.

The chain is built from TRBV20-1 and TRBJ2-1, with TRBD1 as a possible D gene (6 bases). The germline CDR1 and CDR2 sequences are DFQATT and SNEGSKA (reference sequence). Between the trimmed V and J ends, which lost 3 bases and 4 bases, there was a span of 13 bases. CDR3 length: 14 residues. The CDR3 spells CSASRGTGYNEQFF. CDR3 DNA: TGCAGTGCTAGTAGGGGGACGGGGTACAATGAGCAGTTCTTC.

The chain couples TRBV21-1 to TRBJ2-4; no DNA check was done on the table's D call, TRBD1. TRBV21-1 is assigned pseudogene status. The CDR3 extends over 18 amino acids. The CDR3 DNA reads TGTGCCAGCAGCCTCCGTCTCAGGGGAGAGGAGGACAAAAACATTCAGTACTTC. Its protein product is CASSLRLRGEEDKNIQYF.

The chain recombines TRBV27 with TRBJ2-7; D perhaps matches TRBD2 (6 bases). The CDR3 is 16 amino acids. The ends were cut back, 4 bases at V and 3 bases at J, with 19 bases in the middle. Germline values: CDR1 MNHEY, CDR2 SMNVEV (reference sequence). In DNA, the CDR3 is TGTGCCAGCAGTTCCTCAGTCCGGGACTCTGGCTACGAGCAGTACTTC. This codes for CASSSSVRDSGYEQYF.

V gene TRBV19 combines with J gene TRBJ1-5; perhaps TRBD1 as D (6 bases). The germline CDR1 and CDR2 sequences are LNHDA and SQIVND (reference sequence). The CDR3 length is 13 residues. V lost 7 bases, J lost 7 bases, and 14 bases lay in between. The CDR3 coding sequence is TGTGCCAGTAATATCCAGGGGATCCAGCCCCAGCATTTT. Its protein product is CASNIQGIQPQHF.

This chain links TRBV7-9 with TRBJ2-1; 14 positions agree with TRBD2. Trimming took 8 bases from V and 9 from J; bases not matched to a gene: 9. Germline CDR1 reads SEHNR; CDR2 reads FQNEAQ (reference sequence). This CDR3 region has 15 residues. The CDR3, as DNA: TGTGCCAGCTTGAAGACTAGCGGGAGGGAAGGTGAGCAGTTCTTC. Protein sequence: CASLKTSGREGEQFF.

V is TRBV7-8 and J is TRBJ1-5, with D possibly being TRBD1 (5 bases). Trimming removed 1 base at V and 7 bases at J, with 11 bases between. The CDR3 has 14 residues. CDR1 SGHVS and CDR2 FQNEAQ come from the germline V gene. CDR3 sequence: CASSLGTLGQPQHF. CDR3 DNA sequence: TGTGCCAGCAGCTTAGGGACACTCGGACAGCCCCAGCATTTT.

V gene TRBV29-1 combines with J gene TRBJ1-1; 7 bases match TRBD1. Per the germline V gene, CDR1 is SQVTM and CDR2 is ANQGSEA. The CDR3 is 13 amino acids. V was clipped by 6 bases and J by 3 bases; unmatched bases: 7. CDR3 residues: CSVRQGRDTEAFF. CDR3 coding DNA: TGCAGCGTCAGACAGGGAAGAGACACTGAAGCTTTCTTT.

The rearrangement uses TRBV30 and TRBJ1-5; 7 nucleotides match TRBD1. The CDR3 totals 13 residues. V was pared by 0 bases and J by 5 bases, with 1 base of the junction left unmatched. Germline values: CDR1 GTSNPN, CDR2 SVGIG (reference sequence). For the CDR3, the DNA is TGTGCCTGGAGTGTAGGGGGCGATCAGCCCCAGCATTTT. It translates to CAWSVGGDQPQHF.

The CDR3 region is CASSRGYNEQFF. CDR3 bases: TGTGCCAGCAGTCGGGGTTACAATGAGCAGTTCTTC. This chain joins TRBV2 and TRBJ2-1, with D tentatively TRBD2 (5 bases). V lost 5 bases and J 4 bases, leaving 6 bases between the germline ends. This CDR3 has 12 residues. Germline values: CDR1 SNHLY, CDR2 FYNNEI.

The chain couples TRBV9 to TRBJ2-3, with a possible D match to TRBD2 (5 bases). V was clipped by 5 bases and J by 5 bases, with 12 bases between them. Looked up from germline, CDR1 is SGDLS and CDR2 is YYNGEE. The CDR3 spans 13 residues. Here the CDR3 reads CASRGSEGDTQYF. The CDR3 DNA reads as TGTGCCAGCAGGGGCAGTGAGGGAGATACGCAGTATTTT. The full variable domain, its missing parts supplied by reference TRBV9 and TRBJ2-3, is DSGVTQTPKHLITATGQRVTLRCSPRSGDLSVYWYQQSLDQGLQFLIQYYNGEERAKGNILERFSAQQFPDLHSELNLSSLELGDSALYFCASRGSEGDTQYFGPGTRLTVL.

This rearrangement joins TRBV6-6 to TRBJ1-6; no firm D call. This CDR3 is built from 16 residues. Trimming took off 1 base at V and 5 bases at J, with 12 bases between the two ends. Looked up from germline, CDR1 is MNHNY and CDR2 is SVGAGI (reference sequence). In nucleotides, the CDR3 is TGTGCCAGCAGTTACTTCGGAGGGAAGGATAATTCACCCCTCCACTTT. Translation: CASSYFGGKDNSPLHF.

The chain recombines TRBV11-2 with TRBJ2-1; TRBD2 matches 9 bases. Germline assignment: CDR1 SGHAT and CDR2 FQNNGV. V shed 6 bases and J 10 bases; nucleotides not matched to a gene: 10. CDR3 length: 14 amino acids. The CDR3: CASSSQILAGEQFF. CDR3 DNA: TGTGCCAGCAGTTCACAAATTCTAGCGGGAGAGCAGTTCTTC.

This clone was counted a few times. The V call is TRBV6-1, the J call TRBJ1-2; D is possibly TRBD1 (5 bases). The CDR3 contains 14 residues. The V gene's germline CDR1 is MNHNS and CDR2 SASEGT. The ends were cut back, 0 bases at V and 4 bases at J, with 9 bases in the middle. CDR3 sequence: CASSEAGLGYGYTF. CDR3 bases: TGTGCCAGCAGTGAAGCGGGGCTGGGCTATGGCTACACCTTC.

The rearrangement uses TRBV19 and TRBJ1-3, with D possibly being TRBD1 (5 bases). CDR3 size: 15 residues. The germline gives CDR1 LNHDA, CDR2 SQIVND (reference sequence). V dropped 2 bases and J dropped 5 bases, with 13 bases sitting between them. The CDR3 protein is CASSISGIQRNTIYF. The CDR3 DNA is TGTGCCAGTAGTATATCAGGGATACAACGAAACACCATATATTTT.

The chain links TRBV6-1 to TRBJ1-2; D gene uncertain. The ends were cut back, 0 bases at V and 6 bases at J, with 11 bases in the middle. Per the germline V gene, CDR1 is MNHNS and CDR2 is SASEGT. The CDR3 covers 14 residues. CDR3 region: CASSEAWREDGYTF. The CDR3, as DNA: TGTGCCAGCAGTGAAGCATGGAGGGAGGATGGCTACACCTTC.

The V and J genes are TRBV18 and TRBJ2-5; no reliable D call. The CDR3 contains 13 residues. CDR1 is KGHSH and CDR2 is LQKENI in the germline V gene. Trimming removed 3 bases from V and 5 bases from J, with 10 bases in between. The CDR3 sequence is CASSPGLWETQYF. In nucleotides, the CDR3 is TGTGCCAGCTCACCGGGCCTCTGGGAGACCCAGTACTTC.

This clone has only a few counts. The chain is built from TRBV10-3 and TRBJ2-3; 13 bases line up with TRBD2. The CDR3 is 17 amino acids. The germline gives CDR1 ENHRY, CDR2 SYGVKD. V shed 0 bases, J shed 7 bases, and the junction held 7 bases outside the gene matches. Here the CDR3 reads CAISESSTSGRSNTQYF. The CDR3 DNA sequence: TGTGCCATCAGTGAGTCCTCGACTAGCGGGAGGTCAAATACGCAGTATTTT.

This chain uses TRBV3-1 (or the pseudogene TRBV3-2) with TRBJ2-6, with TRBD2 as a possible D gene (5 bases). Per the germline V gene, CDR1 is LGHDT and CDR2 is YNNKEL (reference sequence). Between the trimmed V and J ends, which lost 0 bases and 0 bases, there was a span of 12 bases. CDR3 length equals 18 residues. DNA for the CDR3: TGTGCCAGCAGCCAAGAAGGAGGAGCCCCCTCTGGGGCCAACGTCCTGACTTTC. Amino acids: CASSQEGGAPSGANVLTF.

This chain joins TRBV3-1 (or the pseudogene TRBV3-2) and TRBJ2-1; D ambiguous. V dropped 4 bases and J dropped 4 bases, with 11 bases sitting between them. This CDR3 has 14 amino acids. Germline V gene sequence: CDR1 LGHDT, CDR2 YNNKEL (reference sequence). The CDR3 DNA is TGTGCCAGCAGCCCCCTCGTGGCATACAATGAGCAGTTCTTC. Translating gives CASSPLVAYNEQFF.

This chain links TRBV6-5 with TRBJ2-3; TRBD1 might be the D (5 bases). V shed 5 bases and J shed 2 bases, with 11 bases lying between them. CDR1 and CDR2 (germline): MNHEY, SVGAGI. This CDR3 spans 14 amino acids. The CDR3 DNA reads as TGTGCCAGCAGTCTGGGGCGGAACACAGATACGCAGTATTTT. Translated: CASSLGRNTDTQYF.

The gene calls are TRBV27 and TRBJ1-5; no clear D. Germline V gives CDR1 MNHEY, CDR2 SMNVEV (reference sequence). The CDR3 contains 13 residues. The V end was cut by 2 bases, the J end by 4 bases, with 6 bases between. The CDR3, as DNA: TGTGCCAGCAGTTTAAGCGCTAATCAGCCCCAGCATTTT. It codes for CASSLSANQPQHF.

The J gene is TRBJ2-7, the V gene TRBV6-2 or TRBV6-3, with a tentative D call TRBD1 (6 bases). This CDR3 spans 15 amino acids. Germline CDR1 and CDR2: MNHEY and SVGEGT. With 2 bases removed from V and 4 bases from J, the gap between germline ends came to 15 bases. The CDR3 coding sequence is TGTGCCAGCAGTTACGGAGGCAGGACAGTTTACGAGCAGTACTTC. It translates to CASSYGGRTVYEQYF.

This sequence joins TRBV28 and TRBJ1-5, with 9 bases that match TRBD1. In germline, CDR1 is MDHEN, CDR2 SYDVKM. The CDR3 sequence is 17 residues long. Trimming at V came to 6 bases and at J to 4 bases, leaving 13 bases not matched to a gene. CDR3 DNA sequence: TGTGCCAGCAGCCCCATCACGGGACAGGGTAGGAATCAGCCCCAGCATTTT. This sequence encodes CASSPITGQGRNQPQHF.

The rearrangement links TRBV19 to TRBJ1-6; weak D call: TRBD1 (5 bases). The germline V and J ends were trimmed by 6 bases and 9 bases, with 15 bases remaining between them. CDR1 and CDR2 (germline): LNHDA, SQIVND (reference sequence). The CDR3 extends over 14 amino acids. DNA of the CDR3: TGTGCCAGTAGCGTACGGGACGGGGGTTCACCCCTCCACTTT. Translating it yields CASSVRDGGSPLHF.

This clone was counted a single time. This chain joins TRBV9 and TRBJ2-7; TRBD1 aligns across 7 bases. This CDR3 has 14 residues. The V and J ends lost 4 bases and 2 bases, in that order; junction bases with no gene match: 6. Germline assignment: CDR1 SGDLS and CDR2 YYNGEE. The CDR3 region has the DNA TGTGCCAGCAGCTTCTCGACAGGGACCTACGAGCAGTACTTC. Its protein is CASSFSTGTYEQYF.

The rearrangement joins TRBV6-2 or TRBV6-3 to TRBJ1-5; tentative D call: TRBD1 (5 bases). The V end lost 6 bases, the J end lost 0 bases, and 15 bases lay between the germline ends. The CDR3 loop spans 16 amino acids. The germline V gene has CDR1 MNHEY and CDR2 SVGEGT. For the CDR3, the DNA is TGTGCCAGCAGCAGAGACAGTTTCGCTAGCAATCAGCCCCAGCATTTT. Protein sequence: CASSRDSFASNQPQHF.

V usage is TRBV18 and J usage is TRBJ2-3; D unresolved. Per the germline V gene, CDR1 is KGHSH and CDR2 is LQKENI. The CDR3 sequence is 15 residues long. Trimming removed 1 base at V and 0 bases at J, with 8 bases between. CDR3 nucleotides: TGTGCCAGCTCACCACGTGAACGGAGCACAGATACGCAGTATTTT. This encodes CASSPRERSTDTQYF.

CDR3 sequence reads: CASLDRGSIGDTEAFF. CDR3 DNA sequence: TGCGCCAGTTTGGACAGGGGATCCATCGGGGACACTGAAGCTTTCTTT. The chain combines TRBV10-1 with TRBJ1-1; the match to TRBD1 covers 9 bases. The germline V gene has CDR1 WNHNN and CDR2 SYGVQD (reference sequence). Trimming at V came to 9 bases and at J to 3 bases, leaving 14 bases not matched to a gene. The CDR3 spans 16 residues.

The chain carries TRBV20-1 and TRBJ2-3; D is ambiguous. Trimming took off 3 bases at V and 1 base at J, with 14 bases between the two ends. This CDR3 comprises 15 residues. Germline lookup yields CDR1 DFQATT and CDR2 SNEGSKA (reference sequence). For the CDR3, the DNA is TGCAGTGCTAGTAGAATTCGAACAGGCACAGATACGCAGTATTTT. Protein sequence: CSASRIRTGTDTQYF.